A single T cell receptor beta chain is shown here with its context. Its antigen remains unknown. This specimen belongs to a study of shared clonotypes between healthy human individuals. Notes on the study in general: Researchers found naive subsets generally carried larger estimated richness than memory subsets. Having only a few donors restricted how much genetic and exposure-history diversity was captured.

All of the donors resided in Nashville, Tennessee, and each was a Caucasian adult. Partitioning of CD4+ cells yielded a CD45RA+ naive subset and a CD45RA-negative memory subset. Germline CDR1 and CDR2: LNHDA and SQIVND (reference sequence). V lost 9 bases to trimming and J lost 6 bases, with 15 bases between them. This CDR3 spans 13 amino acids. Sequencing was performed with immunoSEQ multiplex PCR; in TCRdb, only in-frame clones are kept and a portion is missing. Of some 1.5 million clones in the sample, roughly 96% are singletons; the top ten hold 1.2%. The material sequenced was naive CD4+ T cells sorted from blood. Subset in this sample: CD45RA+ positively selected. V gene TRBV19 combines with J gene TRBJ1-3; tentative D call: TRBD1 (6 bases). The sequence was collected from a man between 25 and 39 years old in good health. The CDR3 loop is CAREPGQENTIYF. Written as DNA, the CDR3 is TGTGCCAGGGAACCGGGACAAGAAAACACCATATATTTT. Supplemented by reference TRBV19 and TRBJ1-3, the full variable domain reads DGGITQSPKYLFRKEGQNVTLSCEQNLNHDAMYWYRQDPGQGLRLIYYSQIVNDFQKGDIAEGYSVSREKKESFPLTVTSAQKNPTAFYLCAREPGQENTIYFGEGSWLTVV.